The T cell receptor (beta chain) under discussion was sequenced for a study of blood T cells in healthy people across ages. Study conclusions and caveats: Long-lived and aged donors differed, with more naive CD4+ cells and higher diversity in the long-lived. Calculation of diversity from one million T cells yielded estimates considered to be underestimates.

The use of a sample-barcoded 5' primer and a J-beta primer mix characterized a second PCR of roughly 6 to 11 cycles. TCRdb re-called the 5' RACE reads with MiXCR, one entry per CDR3 protein. Found here are around 1.7 million distinct CDR3 sequences, 28% of them singletons; the top ten hold 7.7%. A word on this clonotype: Its antigen is currently unknown.

At least 7 million PBMCs were isolated per sample. The receptor was derived from a woman aged 25-40 years in good health. The sequencing input was blood.

The CDR3 is CASSLGLGLSYEQYF. The DNA for the CDR3 is TGTGCCAGCAGCTTAGGCCTGGGGCTCTCCTACGAGCAGTACTTC. The chain combines TRBV13 with TRBJ2-7; D is perhaps TRBD1 (5 bases). V lost 0 bases, J lost 0 bases, and 9 bases lay in between. CDR3 size: 15 residues. Germline V CDR1 and CDR2: PRHDT, FYEKMQ (reference sequence). Filled out from reference TRBV13 and TRBJ2-7, the complete variable domain reads AAGVIQSPRHLIKEKRETATLKCYPIPRHDTVYWYQQGPGQDPQFLISFYEKMQSDKGSIPDRFSAQQFSDYHSELNMSSLELGDSALYFCASSLGLGLSYEQYFGPGTRLTVT.